Reported below is one T cell receptor (beta chain). Its antigen is undetermined. In TCRdb, the reads were re-called with MiXCR into one record per CDR3 protein. The sample records around 800,000 distinct CDR3 sequences, 32% being singletons. Germline lookup yields CDR1 MNHNY and CDR2 SVGAGI (reference sequence). V was clipped by 6 bases and J by 7 bases, with 9 bases between them. The CDR3 is 12 residues long. This sample is drawn from a study of T cell repertoires in cytomegalovirus infection. Across the whole study: Matching HLA type, along with CMV infection, was indicated by public TCR beta signatures.

This clonotype was obtained from a human donor in good health (CMV status not recorded). Some clones in this sample may be carry-over from other donors' samples. This specimen consisted of cultured CD8+ T cells from PBMCs, obtained from culture after CMV antigen stimulation. This chain uses TRBV6-6 with TRBJ2-2; D is ambiguous. This chain's CDR3 is CASSRWGGELFF. As DNA, the CDR3 is TGTGCCAGCAGCCGTTGGGGCGGGGAGCTGTTTTTT.